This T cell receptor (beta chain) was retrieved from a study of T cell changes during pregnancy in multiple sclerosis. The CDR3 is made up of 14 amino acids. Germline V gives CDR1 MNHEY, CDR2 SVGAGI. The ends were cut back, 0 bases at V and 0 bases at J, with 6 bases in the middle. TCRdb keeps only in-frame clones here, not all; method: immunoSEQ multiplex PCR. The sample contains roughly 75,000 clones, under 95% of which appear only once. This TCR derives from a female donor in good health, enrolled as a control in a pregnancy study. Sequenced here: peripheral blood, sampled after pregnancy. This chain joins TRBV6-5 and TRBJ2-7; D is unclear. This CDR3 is CASSYSASSYEQYF. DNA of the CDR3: TGTGCCAGCAGTTACTCCGCTAGCTCCTACGAGCAGTACTTC.